The subject of this entry is one T cell receptor (beta chain). There is no known antigen for this receptor. Base-call qualities are not available, and no considerably larger clone is one nucleotide away. The data belong to a study of shared clonotypes between healthy human individuals (TCRdb year 2020). For the wider study: The cohort comprised a couple of women and a few men aged 18 to 49 years. For each donor, CD4 naive and CD4 memory were each run on three plates, CD8 naive on two plates, and CD8 memory on one plate. To estimate repertoire size and how much clonotype sharing occurs between individuals, the study deeply sequenced the blood TCR repertoires of a handful of healthy adults. To increase sequencing depth and limit assay-specific biases, different laboratories used diverse techniques to prepare libraries and sequence TCR repertoires. Per donor, leukapheresis produced somewhere between about 0.85 and 9.5 billion PBMCs. General findings and caveats noted by the study authors: Compared with non-shared clonotypes, the clonotypes found in all four sorted-subset donors had higher generation probabilities. Larger estimated clonotype richness was generally found for naive subsets than for memory subsets. Sampling was limited to blood, and TCR repertoires in tissue likely differ from TCR repertoires in blood. Pairwise subsampling indicated that sequencing depth was expected to affect the degree of clonotype sharing among donors. Incomplete sequencing was indicated by rarefaction of sorted-subset datasets, despite the large sequencing depth. Across a handful of donors, roughly 5.4% of naive CD4, roughly 3.8% of naive CD8, about 2.3% of memory CD4, and about 0.44% of memory CD8 clonotypes were shared. The genetic and exposure-history diversity represented was limited by the small number of donors.

The donors were healthy, HIV-negative adults with no recently reported acute infections or vaccinations. All donors were Caucasian adults living in Nashville, Tennessee, USA. CD4+ T cells were enriched by magnetic negative selection, after which naive cells were positively selected on CD45RA and the negative fraction was taken as the memory subset. Blood was collected by leukapheresis, and PBMCs were isolated by Ficoll-Histopaque density gradient centrifugation and then cryopreserved in liquid nitrogen vapor phase. Analytical flow cytometry was used to check the purity and quantity of each magnetically sorted T cell population. From each sorted fraction, genomic DNA was isolated and quantified by UV absorbance on a Nanodrop 2000c. Using the deep immunoSEQ assay, multiplex PCR amplified TCR CDR3 regions from genomic DNA. Extracted genomic DNA from each cell subset was spread evenly across all wells of several immunoSEQ 96-well plates, with each plate serving as a replicate. Each replicate PCR for sorted subsets received approximately 200 ng genomic DNA, equal to some 32,000 T cell genomes. Purified libraries were quantified with a Qubit 3.0 fluorometer, sized on a Bioanalyzer 2100, and re-quantified with the KAPA Library Quantification kit. Every immunoSEQ 96-well plate was sequenced on a dedicated single-read 150-cycle Illumina NextSeq 550 flow cell. The source study handled its data this way. Because only junctional sequences without quality scores were contained in the immunoSEQ output, filtering matching that applied to full-length reads could not be performed. Sequences were annotated with PyIR, a Python wrapper for IgBLAST v1.9, and V/J genes and CDR3 were assigned using IMGT germline references. Reads were filtered out if the reads had weak V/J assignments (E-value above 1e-6), no CDR3, stop codons, out-of-frame junctions, or ambiguous translated residues. V3J clonotypes were defined as sequences sharing the same inferred V gene, J gene, and CDR3 amino acid sequence. To compute the percentage overlap between repertoires, the number of shared unique clonotypes was divided by the size of the smaller repertoire. RTK rarefaction, the Chao1 estimator, and Recon v2.1 estimates of unobserved clonotypes were used to assess repertoire richness. OLGA was used to compute generation probabilities for all TCRbeta clonotypes that the gDNA method yielded from a few donors. TCRdb took over this immuneACCESS table, retaining in-frame rearrangements with V and J assigned. Such tables are incomplete; in checked studies, under half of the missing clones stem from an unresolved V gene, and the remainder is unexplained. From that table come the V and J calls and clone size; the DNA was used to work out D and trimming. A total of about 2.3 million clones appear in this sample, about 92% of them only once. The top ten clones comprise around 0.4% of the sample.

Here V drops 4 bases and J drops 6 bases, and the junction holds 3 bases not matched to any gene. The CDR3 starts with the cysteine, ends with the phenylalanine, and has 13 residues. Kept here is only the CDR3 DNA, which spans 39 bases and is read in frame from base 1. In the germline V gene, CDR1 corresponds to SNHLY and CDR2 to FYNNEI. This TCR was sampled from a man aged 18-30 years in good health. Some clones in this sample may be carry-over from other donors' samples. The sequence is built from TRBV2 and TRBJ2-5, and TRBD2 aligns with 9 junction nucleotides. The sequenced sample consisted of naive CD4+ T cells from PBMCs. Explained via the paper, the cell subset or site label denotes: CD45RA+ positively selected. The sequenced DNA: TGTGCCAGCAGTGTAGCGGGAGAACAGACCCAGTACTTC. This gives the protein CASSVAGEQTQYF.